The 8 T cell receptor beta chains presented below share a single source sample, sequenced in a study of blood T cell repertoires in COVID-19 (dated by TCRdb to 2019 to 2021). The library was produced with the immunoSEQ multiplex PCR assay. Not all clones reach the TCRdb copy of this immuneACCESS table, which keeps in-frame sequences only. Checked studies attribute under half of the gap to unresolved V genes and leave the rest unexplained. In all, the sample holds around 99,000 clones, and just over 90% of those were seen once. Roughly 1.2% of the sample is in the top ten clones. The specimen was peripheral blood. Receptors were obtained from a woman in her 30s with acute or convalescent COVID-19.

The chain joins TRBV9 to TRBJ2-7, with 11 bases aligning to TRBD1. After removal of 3 bases from V and 2 bases from J, the junction contained 4 bases not matched to a gene. The CDR3 is 15 residues long. CDR1 is SGDLS, CDR2 YYNGEE, per germline. Here the CDR3 DNA reads TGTGCCAGCAGCGATGGGACAGGGGGGCCCTACGAGCAGTACTTC. Protein sequence: CASSDGTGGPYEQYF.

The chain employs TRBV12-3 or TRBV12-4 and TRBJ1-2, with D maybe TRBD1 (6 bases). With 6 bases removed from V and 7 bases from J, the gap between germline ends came to 15 bases. The CDR3 consists of 13 residues. The CDR3 coding sequence is TGTGCCAGCAGACTAGGGACATCCCGTGGCTACACCTTC. Translating gives CASRLGTSRGYTF.

The J gene is TRBJ2-1, the V gene TRBV7-2; TRBD1 agrees at 8 bases. In germline, CDR1 is SGHTA, CDR2 FQGNSA. The trim removed 2 bases at V and 3 bases at J, leaving 3 bases unmatched. The CDR3 loop spans 15 amino acids. The CDR3 here is CASSLRQGRYNEQFF. DNA of the CDR3: TGTGCCAGCAGCTTAAGACAGGGGCGCTACAATGAGCAGTTCTTC.

This rearrangement joins TRBV11-3 to TRBJ2-3, with no clear D. This CDR3 contains 12 residues. V was cut by 4 bases and J by 9 bases, with 11 bases left in between. Germline V CDR1 and CDR2: SGHNT, YENEEA. The CDR3 loop reads CASSYPRQTQYF. CDR3 nucleotides: TGTGCCAGCAGCTATCCGAGGCAGACGCAGTATTTT.

V and J are TRBV7-9 and TRBJ2-1, with 8 bases that match TRBD2. Per germline, CDR1 SEHNR and CDR2 FQNEAQ (reference sequence). Germline trimming cut 5 bases from V and 5 bases from J; bases unmatched to any gene: 8. The CDR3 runs to 15 residues. This CDR3 reads CASSPIREGDNEQFF. CDR3 in DNA: TGTGCCAGCAGCCCTATTCGGGAGGGGGACAATGAGCAGTTCTTC. The full variable domain, with the rest looked up from reference TRBV7-9 and TRBJ2-1, is DTGVSQNPRHKITKRGQNVTFRCDPISEHNRLYWYRQTLGQGPEFLTYFQNEAQLEKSRLLSDRFSAERPKGSFSTLEIQRTEQGDSAMYLCASSPIREGDNEQFFGPGTRLTVL.

J is TRBJ1-4 and V is TRBV14, with 8 nucleotides matching TRBD1. The CDR3 spans 16 residues. Trimming took 4 bases from V and 4 from J; bases not matched to a gene: 8. Per germline, CDR1 SGHDN and CDR2 FVKESK. The CDR3 DNA sequence: TGTGCCAGCAGCCCCCGGACAGGGTTTCGTAATGAAAAACTGTTTTTT. Protein: CASSPRTGFRNEKLFF.

This chain links TRBV9 with TRBJ2-1; a weak D match, TRBD1 (6 bases). Trimming cost V 0 bases and J 9 bases, with 19 bases left between them. The length of the CDR3 is 16 residues. Germline V gene sequence: CDR1 SGDLS, CDR2 YYNGEE. The CDR3 sequence is CASSVEGVSGPTEQFF. The CDR3 DNA follows: TGTGCCAGCAGCGTAGAGGGGGTGTCAGGGCCTACTGAGCAGTTCTTC. Based on the CDR3 plus reference TRBV9 and TRBJ2-1, the full variable domain is DSGVTQTPKHLITATGQRVTLRCSPRSGDLSVYWYQQSLDQGLQFLIQYYNGEERAKGNILERFSAQQFPDLHSELNLSSLELGDSALYFCASSVEGVSGPTEQFFGPGTRLTVL.

The CDR3 region is CASTQGEETQYF. DNA for the CDR3: TGTGCCAGCACCCAGGGGGAAGAGACCCAGTACTTC. The rearrangement links TRBV28 to TRBJ2-5; TRBD1 agrees at 7 bases. The junction had 2 bases not matched to a gene; V was cut back by 7 bases and J by 3 bases. The germline V gene encodes CDR1 MDHEN and CDR2 SYDVKM. The CDR3 contains 12 residues.